These 19 T cell receptor beta chains came from one sample sequenced in a study of Tregs in tolerant kidney transplant recipients. The assay was immunoSEQ multiplex PCR, and TCRdb's table has in-frame clones only and misses some. The sample has 20,000 to 25,000 clones, about 84% seen once. Mixed chimerism was transient after nonmyeloablative marrow transplants from related graft donors. The specimen was CD8+ T cells from blood (PBMCs), collected 6 months after the transplant. These receptors were taken from a human patient who received a combined kidney and bone marrow transplant. Some of the T cells may derive from the graft donor.

This clone was counted between two and nine times. The CDR3 DNA reads TGTGCCAGCAGTGAAAGTAAGAGCCCGTCCTATGGCTACACCTTC. Encoded protein: CASSESKSPSYGYTF. The chain employs TRBV2 and TRBJ1-2; D remains unclear. Germline loops: CDR1 SNHLY, CDR2 FYNNEI. CDR3 length equals 15 residues. The ends were cut back, 2 bases at V and 4 bases at J, with 14 bases in the middle. Filled out from reference TRBV2 and TRBJ1-2, the complete variable domain reads EPEVTQTPSHQVTQMGQEVILRCVPISNHLYFYWYRQILGQKVEFLVSFYNNEISEKSEIFDDQFSVERPDGSNFTLKIRSTKLEDSAMYFCASSESKSPSYGYTFGSGTRLTVV.

This sequence joins TRBV5-4 and TRBJ2-7, with a weak D call TRBD2 (6 bases). Germline V gene lookup returns CDR1 SGHNT and CDR2 YYREEE (reference sequence). The CDR3 has 13 amino acids. V lost 4 bases, J lost 2 bases, and 10 bases lay in between. CDR3 sequence reads: CASSGGAAYEQYF. The CDR3 region has the DNA TGTGCCAGCAGCGGAGGGGCCGCCTACGAGCAGTACTTC.

This clone was counted between two and nine times. The rearrangement uses TRBV7-9 and TRBJ1-4; possibly TRBD1 for D (6 bases). From germline, CDR1 is SEHNR and CDR2 FQNEAQ (reference sequence). V was shortened by 5 bases and J by 4 bases, with 14 bases between the two germline ends. The CDR3 consists of 15 residues. CDR3 loop: CASSANDRLNEKLFF. The CDR3 nucleotides are TGTGCCAGCAGCGCCAATGACAGGCTTAATGAAAAACTGTTTTTT.

The chain is built from TRBV6-6 and TRBJ2-7; 8 nucleotides match TRBD2. The length of the CDR3 is 15 residues. The V gene end was trimmed by 1 base and the J gene end by 4 bases; junction bases not matched to a gene: 6. Germline V lookup: CDR1 MNHNY, CDR2 SVGAGI (reference sequence). DNA for the CDR3: TGTGCCAGCAGTTACTTTGGACTAGCTGAATACGAGCAGTACTTC. Translated, it gives CASSYFGLAEYEQYF.

The chain couples TRBV28 to TRBJ1-5, with 7 bases identical to TRBD1. Per germline, CDR1 MDHEN and CDR2 SYDVKM. The CDR3 totals 15 residues. V trimming: 4 bases; J trimming: 3 bases; junction bases outside the gene matches: 6. The CDR3 is CASSSDRASNQPQHF. The CDR3 DNA follows: TGTGCCAGCAGTTCCGACAGGGCCTCCAATCAGCCCCAGCATTTT.

This chain joins TRBV19 and TRBJ1-5; D call uncertain. The germline V gene has CDR1 LNHDA and CDR2 SQIVND (reference sequence). The CDR3 has 15 residues. The ends were cut back, 8 bases at V and 7 bases at J, with 21 bases in the middle. The CDR3 DNA sequence: TGTGCCAGTTCCACATTCGGGTCCCCCGAGCAGCCCCAGCATTTT. Protein: CASSTFGSPEQPQHF.

There are a few counts of this clone. Here the CDR3 reads CASSHPTGVRGTGELFF. In DNA, the CDR3 is TGTGCCAGCAGCCATCCCACAGGGGTCAGAGGAACCGGGGAGCTGTTTTTT. The chain employs TRBV7-9 and TRBJ2-2, with 7 bases fitting TRBD1. This CDR3 has 17 amino acids. Germline V gene data show CDR1 as SEHNR and CDR2 as FQNEAQ (reference sequence). J was trimmed by 5 bases and V by 5 bases; bases with no gene match: 14. The variable domain in full, with the rest retrieved from reference TRBV7-9 and TRBJ2-2, is DTGVSQNPRHKITKRGQNVTFRCDPISEHNRLYWYRQTLGQGPEFLTYFQNEAQLEKSRLLSDRFSAERPKGSFSTLEIQRTEQGDSAMYLCASSHPTGVRGTGELFFGEGSRLTVL.

The chain employs TRBV19 and TRBJ2-1, with 8 positions matching TRBD2. Germline V gene data show CDR1 as LNHDA and CDR2 as SQIVND (reference sequence). The CDR3 runs 17 residues. J was trimmed by 2 bases and V by 3 bases; bases with no gene match: 9. The CDR3 loop reads CASSIPPRLAPYNEQFF. DNA of the CDR3: TGTGCCAGTAGTATCCCCCCACGACTAGCGCCCTACAATGAGCAGTTCTTC.

This chain links TRBV10-2 with TRBJ2-7, with D possibly being TRBD1 (6 bases). The CDR3 consists of 14 residues. Germline V gives CDR1 WSHSY, CDR2 SAAADI. V was pared by 5 bases and J by 6 bases, with 17 bases between. The CDR3 sequence: CASSTGFAASEQYF. In nucleotides, the CDR3 is TGCGCCAGCAGTACAGGGTTTGCAGCTAGCGAGCAGTACTTC.

V and J are TRBV4-3 and TRBJ1-1; TRBD1 agrees at 8 bases. The ends lost 0 bases at V and 3 bases at J; junction bases unmatched: 3. This CDR3 has 15 amino acids. Germline CDR1 and CDR2: LGHNA and YSLEER. In DNA form, the CDR3 reads TGCGCCAGCAGCCAAGAGGACAGGGCTTACACTGAAGCTTTCTTT. Translation: CASSQEDRAYTEAFF.

V usage is TRBV9 and J usage is TRBJ2-2; tentatively, D is TRBD1 (6 bases). V gave up 0 bases and J gave up 3 bases, with 6 bases separating them. The V gene's germline CDR1 is SGDLS and CDR2 YYNGEE. The CDR3 is 14 residues long. The CDR3 protein is CASSVGTDTGELFF. The CDR3 DNA is TGTGCCAGCAGCGTAGGGACAGACACCGGGGAGCTGTTTTTT.

The chain joins TRBV14 to TRBJ1-2, with D tentatively TRBD1 (5 bases). CDR1 is SGHDN and CDR2 is FVKESK in the germline V gene. V dropped 3 bases and J dropped 4 bases, with 9 bases sitting between them. The CDR3 is made up of 13 amino acids. The CDR3 DNA follows: TGTGCCAGCAGCCAGCAGGGCCTCTATGGCTACACCTTC. Translated, it gives CASSQQGLYGYTF. Together with reference TRBV14 and TRBJ1-2, the CDR3 gives the full variable domain: EAGVTQFPSHSVIEKGQTVTLRCDPISGHDNLYWYRRVMGKEIKFLLHFVKESKQDESGMPNNRFLAERTGGTYSTLKVQPAELEDSGVYFCASSQQGLYGYTFGSGTRLTVV.

The table lists this clone with a few counts. The rearrangement joins TRBV4-1 to TRBJ1-4; 11 nucleotides agree with TRBD1. V lost 1 base to trimming and J lost 7 bases; unmatched junction nucleotides: 5. CDR3 length equals 16 residues. The V gene's germline CDR1 is MGHRA and CDR2 YSYEKL. The CDR3 loop is CASSQGTGGWSEKLFF. The DNA of the CDR3 is TGCGCCAGCAGCCAAGGGACAGGGGGCTGGAGTGAAAAACTGTTTTTT.

The V call is TRBV2, the J call TRBJ1-2, with 10 nucleotides matching TRBD1. Trimming removed 5 bases from V and 7 bases from J; junction bases left unmatched: 13. There are 16 residues in the CDR3. CDR1 and CDR2 (germline): SNHLY, FYNNEI. The CDR3, as DNA: TGTGCCAGCAGTATTCCACGTTCGACAGGGGGCTTTGGCTACACCTTC. This gives the protein CASSIPRSTGGFGYTF.

The genes are TRBV5-1 and TRBJ1-4, with 7 positions matching TRBD1. Per germline, CDR1 SGHRS and CDR2 YFSETQ. The CDR3 covers 16 residues. Trimming took 0 bases from V and 5 from J; bases not matched to a gene: 7. CDR3 region: CASSLVGGAVNEKLFF. The DNA of the CDR3 is TGCGCCAGCAGCTTGGTAGGGGGCGCGGTCAATGAAAAACTGTTTTTT.

V and J are TRBV4-3 and TRBJ2-1, with 9 positions matching TRBD2. With V trimmed by 0 bases and J by 2 bases, 5 bases remained unmatched. Germline CDR1 and CDR2: LGHNA and YSLEER. The CDR3 sequence is 17 residues long. The CDR3 reads CASSQDSGGRAYNEQFF. The CDR3 bases are TGCGCCAGCAGCCAAGATAGTGGCGGGAGGGCCTACAATGAGCAGTTCTTC.

This clone has only a few counts. One end of the junction fails to match germline, which may point to a read error. This chain links TRBV2 with TRBJ1-6, with 9 bases identical to TRBD1. The CDR3 runs 16 residues. Germline CDR1 reads SNHLY; CDR2 reads FYNNEI. The CDR3 DNA reads as TGTGCCAGCACGGGGACAGGGTTGATTTATAATTCACCCCTCCACTTC. This sequence encodes CASTGTGLIYNSPLHF.

For the CDR3, the DNA is TGTGCCAGCAGCTTACTAGCGGGGGGCCGAGTGTTTTCTGGGGCCAACGTCCTGACTTTC. Its translation is CASSLLAGGRVFSGANVLTF. V gene TRBV7-8 combines with J gene TRBJ2-6, with 11 bases matching TRBD2. With 2 bases clipped from V and 1 base from J, the junction kept 10 bases outside the gene matches. Germline CDR1 is SGHVS and CDR2 is FQNEAQ. The CDR3 has 20 amino acids.

This chain uses TRBV4-3 with TRBJ2-7; D not resolved. Germline CDR1 and CDR2: LGHNA and YSLEER. This CDR3 is 13 amino acids long. The germline V and J ends were trimmed by 0 bases and 3 bases, with 6 bases remaining between them. The CDR3 protein is CASSQEAHYEQYF. The DNA for the CDR3 is TGCGCCAGCAGCCAAGAAGCTCACTACGAGCAGTACTTC.